This TCR beta chain was captured in a study of glioma-infiltrating T cells after dendritic cell vaccination. Primers: 60 V beta forward and 13 J beta reverse. Only in-frame clones appear in the TCRdb table, and some are missing; sequencing was by immunoSEQ multiplex PCR. The sample consists of 80,000 to 100,000 clones, 75% to 90% of them appearing once. Time point given: after dendritic cell vaccination, including at tumor progression/relapse. Blood PBMC samples: pre-vaccination, two weeks post third vaccination, and at tumor progression. Trimming removed 0 bases from V and 1 base from J, with 10 bases in between. The CDR3 has 15 residues. CDR1 is SGDLS, CDR2 YYNGEE, per germline.

The chain recombines TRBV9 with TRBJ1-1; D unclear. The sequence came from a human donor with glioblastoma. Specimen: blood, collected after dendritic cell vaccination. CDR3 nucleotide sequence: TGTGCCAGCAGCGTAGGGGCCGGAAAGAACACTGAAGCTTTCTTT. Translating it yields CASSVGAGKNTEAFF.